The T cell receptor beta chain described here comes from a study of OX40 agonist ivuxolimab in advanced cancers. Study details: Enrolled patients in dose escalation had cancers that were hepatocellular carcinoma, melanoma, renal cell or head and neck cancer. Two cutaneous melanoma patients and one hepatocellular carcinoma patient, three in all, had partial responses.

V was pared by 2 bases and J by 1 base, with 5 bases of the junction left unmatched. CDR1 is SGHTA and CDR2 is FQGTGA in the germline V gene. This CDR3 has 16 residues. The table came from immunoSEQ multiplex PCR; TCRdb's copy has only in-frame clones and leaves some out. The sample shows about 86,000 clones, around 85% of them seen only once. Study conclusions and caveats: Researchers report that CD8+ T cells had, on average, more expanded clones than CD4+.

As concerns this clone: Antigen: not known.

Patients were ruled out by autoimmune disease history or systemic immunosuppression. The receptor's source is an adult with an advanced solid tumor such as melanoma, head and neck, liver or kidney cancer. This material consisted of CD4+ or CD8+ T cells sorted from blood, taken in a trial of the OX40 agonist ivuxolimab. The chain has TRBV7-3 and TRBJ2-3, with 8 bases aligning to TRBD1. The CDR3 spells CASSLGTGYGTDTQYF. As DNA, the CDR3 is TGTGCCAGCAGCTTAGGGACAGGTTATGGCACAGATACGCAGTATTTT.